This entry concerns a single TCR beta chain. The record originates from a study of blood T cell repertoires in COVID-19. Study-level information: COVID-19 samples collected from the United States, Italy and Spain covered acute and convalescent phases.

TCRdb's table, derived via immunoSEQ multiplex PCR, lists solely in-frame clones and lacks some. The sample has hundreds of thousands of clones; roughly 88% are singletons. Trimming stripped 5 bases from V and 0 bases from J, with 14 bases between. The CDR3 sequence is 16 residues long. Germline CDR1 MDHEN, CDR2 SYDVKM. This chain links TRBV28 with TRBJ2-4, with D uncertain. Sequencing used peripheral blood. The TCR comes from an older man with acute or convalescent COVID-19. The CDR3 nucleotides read TGTGCCAGCAGTATCCCGGGTACTTTAGCCAAAAACATTCAGTACTTC. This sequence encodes CASSIPGTLAKNIQYF.